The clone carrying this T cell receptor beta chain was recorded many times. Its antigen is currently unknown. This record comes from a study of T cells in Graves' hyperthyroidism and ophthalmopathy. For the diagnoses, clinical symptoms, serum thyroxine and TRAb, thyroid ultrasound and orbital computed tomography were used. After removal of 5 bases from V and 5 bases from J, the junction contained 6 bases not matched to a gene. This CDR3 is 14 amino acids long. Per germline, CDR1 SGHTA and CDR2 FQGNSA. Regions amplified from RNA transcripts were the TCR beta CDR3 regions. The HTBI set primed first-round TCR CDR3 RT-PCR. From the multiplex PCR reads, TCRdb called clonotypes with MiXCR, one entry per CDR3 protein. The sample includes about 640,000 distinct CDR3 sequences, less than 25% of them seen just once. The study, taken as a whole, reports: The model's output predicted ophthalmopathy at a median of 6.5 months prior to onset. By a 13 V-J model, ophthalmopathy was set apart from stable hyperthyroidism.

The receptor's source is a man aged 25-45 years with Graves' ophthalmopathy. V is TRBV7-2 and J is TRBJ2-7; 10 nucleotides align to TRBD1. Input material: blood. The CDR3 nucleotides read TGTGCCAGCAGCCCGGGACAGGGGAAACACGAGCAGTACTTC. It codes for CASSPGQGKHEQYF.